This T cell receptor (beta chain) derives from a study of OX40 agonist ivuxolimab in advanced cancers. Study at large: Cohort: roughly 80% men, mean age approximately 66, aged about 20 to 85.

Germline V gene data show CDR1 as SGHRS and CDR2 as YFSETQ. The CDR3 spans 15 residues. V shed 4 bases, J shed 5 bases, and the junction held 8 bases outside the gene matches. Notes on the study in general: With doses of 0.1-3.0 mg/kg, partial responders showed among the lowest clonal expansion. Part of the nonresponder group also had normalized T-cell clonal expansion that was low.

Measured with immunoSEQ multiplex PCR; TCRdb has only the in-frame clones, and not every one. The sample lists about 62,000 clones; 88% were seen once. About this clone itself: Antigen: not known.

The source is an adult with an advanced solid tumor such as melanoma, head and neck, liver or kidney cancer. The sequences come from CD4+ or CD8+ T cells sorted from blood, collected in a trial of the OX40 agonist ivuxolimab. The chain recombines TRBV5-1 with TRBJ1-4; 7 bases are shared with TRBD1. CDR3 sequence (DNA): TGCGCCAGCAGCCCAGTGACAGGGTTAAATGAAAAACTGTTTTTT. It codes for CASSPVTGLNEKLFF.